Described below is a single T cell receptor (beta chain) sequence and its context. What it recognizes is unknown. 13 Jbeta primers and 60 Vbeta primers were used for the PCR. In the original workflow: In a later analysis, of 80 million to 90 million unique beta chains, about 10 million appeared in at least two donors. TCRdb keeps only in-frame clones here, not all; method: immunoSEQ multiplex PCR. The V and J calls and clone size are taken from that table; D and trimming were inferred from the DNA. The table has around 190,000 clones, 81% seen once. Everyone who donated was a healthy bone marrow donor. The entry originates in a study of cytomegalovirus exposure and HLA in healthy donors. On the study more broadly: As an earlier analysis found, roughly 180 million T cells yielded about 100 million unique TCR beta sequences.

Germline assignment: CDR1 SGHTA and CDR2 FQGTGA. Losses at the gene ends were 4 bases for V and 1 base for J; bases not matched to a gene: 5. There are 17 residues in the CDR3. Study observations and caveats: Among the CMV-associated chains, three were confirmed in vitro as specific for CMV antigens.

The receptor was derived from a man aged 35-49 years in good health and CMV-seropositive. Specimen: PBMCs. The chain couples TRBV7-3 to TRBJ2-2; the match to TRBD2 covers 11 bases. The DNA for the CDR3 is TGTGCCAGCAGCTCAACCGGGACTAGCGGGAACACCGGGGAGCTGTTTTTT. Protein: CASSSTGTSGNTGELFF.